This T cell receptor beta chain was sequenced in a study of CD8+ T cells in alopecia areata. Study overall: Each day, treated patients took oral tofacitinib twice, at 5 to 10 mg per dose. Tofacitinib was given for 6 to 18 months, then stopped for 6 months.

Obtained from alopecia areata patients were lesional scalp punch biopsies along with peripheral blood. The germline CDR1 and CDR2 sequences are SGHRS and YFSETQ. The CDR3 consists of 11 residues. RNA, once extracted, was reverse transcribed into cDNA for use as the sequencing template. Profiled with immunoSEQ multiplex PCR; TCRdb holds only in-frame clones, not every one. The table records 130,000 to 150,000 clones, approximately 50% of them present only once. This clone has a handful of counts. Sequence at one end of the junction differs from germline and may be a read error. The specimen was CD4+ T cells sorted from blood, collected at week 0. The rearrangement joins TRBV5-1 to TRBJ2-7, with 7 bases lining up with TRBD1. This receptor was taken from a human donor with alopecia areata. The CDR3 sequence is CASSTGQAIYF. For the CDR3, the DNA is TGCGCCAGCAGCACCGGACAGGCGATCTATTTC. The full variable domain, its missing parts supplied by reference TRBV5-1 and TRBJ2-7, is KAGVTQTPRYLIKTRGQQVTLSCSPISGHRSVSWYQQTPGQGLQFLFEYFSETQRNKGNFPGRFSGRQFSNSRSEMNVSTLELGDSALYLCASSTGQAIYFGPGTRLTVT.